What follows is one T cell receptor beta chain and its context. The antigen is undetermined. Germline V gene sequence: CDR1 DFQATT, CDR2 SNEGSKA (reference sequence). V shed 3 bases and J 5 bases; nucleotides not matched to a gene: 4. This CDR3 is 13 amino acids long. The source of the sample is a study of blood T cells in healthy people across ages. Overall study findings and caveats: More naive CD4+ cells and higher diversity were found in long-lived than in aged donors. Roughly linear declines in TCR beta diversity per million T cells occurred with age.

Through a sample-barcoded 5' primer and a J-beta primer mix, a second PCR was run for roughly 6 to 12 cycles. The template-switch adaptor, which had 12 random nucleotides, put a tag on each cDNA molecule. Every sample returned 2.5 million or more CDR3-containing paired-end reads. Via MiXCR, TCRdb re-called the 5' RACE reads, giving one row per CDR3 protein. Altogether approximately 830,000 distinct CDR3 sequences are present, less than 80% being singletons, with the ten largest covering approximately 30%. The rearrangement uses TRBV20-1 and TRBJ2-7, with 10 bases aligning to TRBD1. Sequencing was done on a sample of blood. The sequence derives from a man aged 25-40 years in good health. The CDR3 sequence: CSASTGTGDEQYF. CDR3 in DNA: TGCAGTGCTAGCACCGGGACAGGGGACGAGCAGTACTTC.